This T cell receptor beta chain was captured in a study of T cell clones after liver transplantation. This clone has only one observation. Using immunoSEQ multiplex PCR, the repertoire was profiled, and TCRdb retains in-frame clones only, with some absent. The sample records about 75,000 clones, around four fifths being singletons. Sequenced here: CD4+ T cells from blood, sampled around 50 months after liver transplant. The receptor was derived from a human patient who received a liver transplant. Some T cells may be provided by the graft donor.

The CDR3 loop is CASSYSKTQYF. CDR3 in DNA: TGTGCCAGCAGTTACAGCAAGACCCAGTACTTC. This chain uses TRBV6-5 with TRBJ2-5; D is uncertain. The CDR3 covers 11 residues. The germline CDR1 and CDR2 sequences are MNHEY and SVGAGI. Trimming removed 2 bases at V and 6 bases at J, with 4 bases between.